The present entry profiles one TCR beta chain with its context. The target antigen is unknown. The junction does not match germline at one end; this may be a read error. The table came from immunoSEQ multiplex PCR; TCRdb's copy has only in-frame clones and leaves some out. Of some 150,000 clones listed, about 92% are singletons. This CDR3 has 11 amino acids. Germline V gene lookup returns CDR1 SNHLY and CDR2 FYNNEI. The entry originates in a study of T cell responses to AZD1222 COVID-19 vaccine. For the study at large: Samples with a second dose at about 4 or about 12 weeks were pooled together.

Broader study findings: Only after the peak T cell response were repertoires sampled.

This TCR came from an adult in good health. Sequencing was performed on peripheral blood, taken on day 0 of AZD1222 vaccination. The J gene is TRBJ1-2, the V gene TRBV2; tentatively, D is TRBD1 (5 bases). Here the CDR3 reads CASSERWDRSF. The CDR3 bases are TGTGCCAGCAGTGAACGATGGGACCGTTCATTC. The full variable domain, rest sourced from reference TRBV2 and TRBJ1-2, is EPEVTQTPSHQVTQMGQEVILRCVPISNHLYFYWYRQILGQKVEFLVSFYNNEISEKSEIFDDQFSVERPDGSNFTLKIRSTKLEDSAMYFCASSERWDRSFGSGTRLTVV.